This T cell receptor beta chain emerged from a study of graft-versus-host responses after intestinal transplantation. Turning to the study itself: Transplant recipients had multivisceral, liver-intestinal, or isolated intestinal grafts. All of the recipients had induction that used anti-thymocyte globulin, then tacrolimus and steroids for about 3 years. Overall study results and limits: Circulating GvH clones peaking coincided with falling HvG clones soon after transplant. Among recipient marrow samples, GvH clones were found; some appeared first in ileum or blood.

The CDR3 length is 15 residues. Trimming removed 5 bases from V and 6 bases from J, with 20 bases in between. Germline V CDR1 and CDR2: MDHEN, SYDVKM. This table comes from immunoSEQ multiplex PCR, and its TCRdb copy is limited to in-frame clones, with some not included. The data contain about 110,000 clones, roughly 95% of them singletons. For this clone: Its matching antigen is unknown.

The source is a human donor who received an intestinal transplant. The specimen was unstimulated CD8+ T cells sorted from spleen or lymph node cells, collected before intestinal transplant. The V call is TRBV28, the J call TRBJ2-7; perhaps TRBD2 as D (8 bases). This CDR3 reads CASSPGGLGGSEQYF. The CDR3, as DNA: TGTGCCAGCAGTCCAGGGGGACTAGGGGGCTCCGAGCAGTACTTC.